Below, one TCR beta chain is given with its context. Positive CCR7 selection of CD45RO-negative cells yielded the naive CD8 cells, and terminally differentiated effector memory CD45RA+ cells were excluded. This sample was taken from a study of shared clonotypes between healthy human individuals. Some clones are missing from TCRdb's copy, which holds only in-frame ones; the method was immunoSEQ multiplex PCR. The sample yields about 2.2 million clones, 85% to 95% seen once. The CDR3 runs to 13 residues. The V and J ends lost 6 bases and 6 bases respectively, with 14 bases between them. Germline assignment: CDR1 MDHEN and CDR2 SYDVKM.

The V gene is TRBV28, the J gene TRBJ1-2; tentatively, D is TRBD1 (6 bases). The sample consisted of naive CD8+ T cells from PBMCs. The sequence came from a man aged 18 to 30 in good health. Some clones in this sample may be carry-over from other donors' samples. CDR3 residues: CASRELPGDGYTF. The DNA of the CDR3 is TGTGCCAGCAGGGAACTACCAGGGGATGGCTACACCTTC.